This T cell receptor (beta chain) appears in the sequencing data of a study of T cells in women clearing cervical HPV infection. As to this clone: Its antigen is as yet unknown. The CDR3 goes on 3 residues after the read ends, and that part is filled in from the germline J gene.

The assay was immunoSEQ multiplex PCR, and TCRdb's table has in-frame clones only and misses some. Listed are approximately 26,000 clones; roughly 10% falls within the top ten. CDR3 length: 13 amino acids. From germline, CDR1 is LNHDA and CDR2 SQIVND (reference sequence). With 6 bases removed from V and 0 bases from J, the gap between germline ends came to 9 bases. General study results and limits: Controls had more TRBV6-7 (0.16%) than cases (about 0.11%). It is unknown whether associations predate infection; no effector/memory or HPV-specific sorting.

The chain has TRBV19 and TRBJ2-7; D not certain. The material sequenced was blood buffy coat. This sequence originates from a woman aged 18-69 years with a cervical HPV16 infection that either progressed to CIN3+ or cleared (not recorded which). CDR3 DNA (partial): TGTGCCAGTAGCCGGGTAGACTCCTACGAG. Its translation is CASSRVDSYE. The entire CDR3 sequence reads CASSRVDSYEQYF. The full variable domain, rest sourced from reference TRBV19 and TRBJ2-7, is DGGITQSPKYLFRKEGQNVTLSCEQNLNHDAMYWYRQDPGQGLRLIYYSQIVNDFQKGDIAEGYSVSREKKESFPLTVTSAQKNPTAFYLCASSRVDSYEQYFGPGTRLTVT.